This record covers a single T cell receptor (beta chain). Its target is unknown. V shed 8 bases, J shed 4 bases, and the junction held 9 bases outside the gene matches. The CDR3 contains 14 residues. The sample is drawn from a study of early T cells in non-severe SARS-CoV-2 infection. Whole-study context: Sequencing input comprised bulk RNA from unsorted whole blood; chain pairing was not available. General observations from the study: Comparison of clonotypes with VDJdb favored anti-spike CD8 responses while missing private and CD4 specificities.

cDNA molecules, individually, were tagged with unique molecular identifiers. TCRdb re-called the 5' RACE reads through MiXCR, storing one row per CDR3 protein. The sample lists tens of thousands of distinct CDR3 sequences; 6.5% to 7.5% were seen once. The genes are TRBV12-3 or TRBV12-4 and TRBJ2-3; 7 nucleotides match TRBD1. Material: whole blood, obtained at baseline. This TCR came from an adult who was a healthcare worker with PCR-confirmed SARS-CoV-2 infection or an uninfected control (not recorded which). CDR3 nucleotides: TGTGCCAGCGCTAATCGACAGGGTTCAGATACGCAGTATTTT. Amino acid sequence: CASANRQGSDTQYF.